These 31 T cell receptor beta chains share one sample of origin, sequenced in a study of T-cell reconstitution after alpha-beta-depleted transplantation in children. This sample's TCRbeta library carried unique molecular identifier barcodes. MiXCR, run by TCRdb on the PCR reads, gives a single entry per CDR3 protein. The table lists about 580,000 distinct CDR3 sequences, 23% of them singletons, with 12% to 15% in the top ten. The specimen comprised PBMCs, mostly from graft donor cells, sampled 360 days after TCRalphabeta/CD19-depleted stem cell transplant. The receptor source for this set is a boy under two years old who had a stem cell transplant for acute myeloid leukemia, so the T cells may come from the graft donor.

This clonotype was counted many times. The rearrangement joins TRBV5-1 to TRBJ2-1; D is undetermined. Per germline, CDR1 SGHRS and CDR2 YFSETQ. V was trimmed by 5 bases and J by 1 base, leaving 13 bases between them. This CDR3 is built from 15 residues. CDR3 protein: CASSGNSRSYNEQFF. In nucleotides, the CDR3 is TGCGCCAGCAGTGGGAACTCTAGGTCCTACAATGAGCAGTTCTTC.

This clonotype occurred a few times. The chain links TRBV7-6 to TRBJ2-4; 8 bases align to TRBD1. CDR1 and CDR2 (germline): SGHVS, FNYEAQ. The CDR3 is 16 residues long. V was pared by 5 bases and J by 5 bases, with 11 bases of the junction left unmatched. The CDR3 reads CASSPRDRGGENIQYF. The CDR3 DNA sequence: TGTGCCAGCAGCCCCAGAGACAGGGGTGGGGAAAACATTCAGTACTTC.

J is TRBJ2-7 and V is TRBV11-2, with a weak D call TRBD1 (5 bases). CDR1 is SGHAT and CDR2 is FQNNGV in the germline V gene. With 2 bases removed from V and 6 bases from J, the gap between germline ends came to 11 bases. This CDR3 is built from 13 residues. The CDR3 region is CASSLIAGAEQYV. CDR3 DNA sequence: TGTGCCAGCAGCTTAATTGCTGGGGCCGAGCAGTACGTC.

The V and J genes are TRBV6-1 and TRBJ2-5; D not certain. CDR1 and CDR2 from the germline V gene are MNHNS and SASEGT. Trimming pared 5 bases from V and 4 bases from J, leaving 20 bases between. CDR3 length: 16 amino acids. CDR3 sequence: CASSLPGGQRAETQYF. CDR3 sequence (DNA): TGTGCCAGCAGTCTTCCCGGTGGCCAGCGCGCAGAGACCCAGTACTTC.

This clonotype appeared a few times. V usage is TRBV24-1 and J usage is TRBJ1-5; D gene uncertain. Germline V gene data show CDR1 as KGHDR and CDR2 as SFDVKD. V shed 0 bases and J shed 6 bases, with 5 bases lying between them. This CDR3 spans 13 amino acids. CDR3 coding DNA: TGTGCCACCAGTGATTTGGAAGGTCAGCCCCAGCATTTT. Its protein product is CATSDLEGQPQHF.

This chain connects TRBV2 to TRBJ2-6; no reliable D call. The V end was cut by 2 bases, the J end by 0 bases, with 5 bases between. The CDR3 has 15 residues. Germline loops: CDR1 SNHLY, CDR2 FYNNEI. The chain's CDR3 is CASSERYSGANVLTF. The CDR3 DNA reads TGTGCCAGCAGTGAAAGGTACTCTGGGGCCAACGTCCTGACTTTC.

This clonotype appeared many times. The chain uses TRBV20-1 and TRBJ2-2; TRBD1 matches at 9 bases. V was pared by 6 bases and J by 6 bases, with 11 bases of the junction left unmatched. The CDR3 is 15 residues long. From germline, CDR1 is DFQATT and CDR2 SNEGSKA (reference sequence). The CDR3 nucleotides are TGCAGTGCCCTCGAGCGACAGGGGGTCGCCGGGGAGCTGTTTTTT. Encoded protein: CSALERQGVAGELFF.

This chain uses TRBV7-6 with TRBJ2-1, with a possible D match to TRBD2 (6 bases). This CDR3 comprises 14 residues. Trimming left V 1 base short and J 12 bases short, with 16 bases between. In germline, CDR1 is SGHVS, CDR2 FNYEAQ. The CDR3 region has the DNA TGTGCCAGCAGCTTAGGGCGGGGACCCCCTCCGCAGTTCTTC. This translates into CASSLGRGPPPQFF. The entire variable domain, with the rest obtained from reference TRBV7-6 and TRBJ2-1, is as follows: GAGVSQSPRYKVTKRGQDVALRCDPISGHVSLYWYRQALGQGPEFLTYFNYEAQQDKSGLPNDRFSAERPEGSISTLTIQRTEQRDSAMYRCASSLGRGPPPQFFGPGTRLTVL.

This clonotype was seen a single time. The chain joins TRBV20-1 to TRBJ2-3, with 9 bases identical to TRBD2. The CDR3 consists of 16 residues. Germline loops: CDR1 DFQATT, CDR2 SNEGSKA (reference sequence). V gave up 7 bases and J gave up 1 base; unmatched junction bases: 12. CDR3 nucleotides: TGCAGTGTTAGGCCCCTCAGCGGGGGGCGCACAGATACGCAGTATTTT. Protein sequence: CSVRPLSGGRTDTQYF.

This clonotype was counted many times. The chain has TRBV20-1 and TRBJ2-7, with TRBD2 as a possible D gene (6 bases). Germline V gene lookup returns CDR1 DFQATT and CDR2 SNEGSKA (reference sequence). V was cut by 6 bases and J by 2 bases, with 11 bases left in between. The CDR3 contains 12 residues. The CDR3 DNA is TGCAGTGCCCGGGGCGGGGCCTACGAGCAGTACGTC. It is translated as CSARGGAYEQYV.

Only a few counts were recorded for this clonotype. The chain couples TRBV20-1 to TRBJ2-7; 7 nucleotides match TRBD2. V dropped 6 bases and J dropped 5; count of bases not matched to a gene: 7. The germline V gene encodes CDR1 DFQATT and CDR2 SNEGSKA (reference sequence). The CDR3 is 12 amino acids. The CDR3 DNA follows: TGCAGTGCCATCGGTCGGGGGGACGAGCAGTACGTC. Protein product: CSAIGRGDEQYV.

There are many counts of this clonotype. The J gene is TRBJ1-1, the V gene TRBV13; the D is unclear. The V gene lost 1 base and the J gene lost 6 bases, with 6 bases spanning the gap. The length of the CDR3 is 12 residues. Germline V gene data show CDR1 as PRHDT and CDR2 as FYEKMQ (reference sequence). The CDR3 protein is CASSLVGSEAFF. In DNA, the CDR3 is TGTGCCAGCAGCTTAGTCGGGTCTGAAGCTTTCTTT.

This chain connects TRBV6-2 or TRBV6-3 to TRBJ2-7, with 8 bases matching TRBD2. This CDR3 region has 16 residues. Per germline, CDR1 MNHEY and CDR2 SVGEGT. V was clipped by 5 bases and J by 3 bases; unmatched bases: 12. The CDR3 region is CASSLAGTGMNYEQYF. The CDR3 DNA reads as TGTGCCAGCAGTCTAGCGGGTACAGGGATGAACTACGAGCAGTACTTC.

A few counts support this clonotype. The CDR3 DNA reads as TGTGCCATCAGTGATGAGCGGGGGACCCGCAAGAACACCGGGGAGCTGTTTTTT. Protein: CAISDERGTRKNTGELFF. The chain uses TRBV10-3 and TRBJ2-2, with TRBD2 matching 8 bases. CDR1 and CDR2 from the germline V gene are ENHRY and SYGVKD. V lost 3 bases, J lost 1 base, and 10 bases stayed unmatched. The CDR3 extends over 18 amino acids.

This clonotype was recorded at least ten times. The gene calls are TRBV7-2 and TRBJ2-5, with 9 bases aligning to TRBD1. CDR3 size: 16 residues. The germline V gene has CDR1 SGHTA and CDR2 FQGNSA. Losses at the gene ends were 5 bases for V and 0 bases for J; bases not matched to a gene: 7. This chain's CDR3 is CASSLGGQGYQETQYF. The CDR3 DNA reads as TGTGCCAGCAGCCTGGGGGGACAGGGTTACCAAGAGACCCAGTACTTC.

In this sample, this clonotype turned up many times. The DNA for the CDR3 is TGCAGTGCTGTGGACAGGGGCGAAAATTCACCCCTCCACTTT. Protein sequence: CSAVDRGENSPLHF. The chain links TRBV20-1 to TRBJ1-6; 9 bases align to TRBD1. The CDR3 covers 14 residues. V lost 5 bases, J lost 7 bases, and 6 bases stayed unmatched. CDR1 DFQATT and CDR2 SNEGSKA come from the germline V gene (reference sequence).

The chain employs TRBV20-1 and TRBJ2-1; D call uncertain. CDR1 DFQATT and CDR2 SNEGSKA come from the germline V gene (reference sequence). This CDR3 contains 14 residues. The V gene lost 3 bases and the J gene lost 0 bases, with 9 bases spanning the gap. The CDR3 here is CSASARRSYNEQFF. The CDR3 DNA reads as TGCAGTGCTAGTGCCCGTCGCTCCTACAATGAGCAGTTCTTC.

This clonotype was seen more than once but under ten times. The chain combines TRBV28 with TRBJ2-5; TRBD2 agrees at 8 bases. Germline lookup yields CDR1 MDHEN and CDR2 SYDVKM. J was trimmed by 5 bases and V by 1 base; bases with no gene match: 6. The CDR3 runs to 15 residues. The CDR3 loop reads CASSLLRTSPETQYF. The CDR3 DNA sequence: TGTGCCAGCAGTTTATTGCGGACTAGCCCCGAGACCCAGTACTTC.

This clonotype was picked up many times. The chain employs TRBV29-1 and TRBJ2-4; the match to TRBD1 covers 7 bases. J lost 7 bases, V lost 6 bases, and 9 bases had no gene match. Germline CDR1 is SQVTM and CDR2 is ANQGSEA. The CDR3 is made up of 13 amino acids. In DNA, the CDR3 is TGCAGCGTCATAACGACAGGGTGGAACATTCAGTACTTC. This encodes CSVITTGWNIQYF.

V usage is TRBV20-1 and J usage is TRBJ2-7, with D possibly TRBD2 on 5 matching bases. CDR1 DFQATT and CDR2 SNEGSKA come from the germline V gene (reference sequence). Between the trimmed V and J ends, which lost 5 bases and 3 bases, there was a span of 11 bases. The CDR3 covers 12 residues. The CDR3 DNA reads TGCAGTGCTTTCCCACTAGACTACGAGCAGTACTTC. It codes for CSAFPLDYEQYF.

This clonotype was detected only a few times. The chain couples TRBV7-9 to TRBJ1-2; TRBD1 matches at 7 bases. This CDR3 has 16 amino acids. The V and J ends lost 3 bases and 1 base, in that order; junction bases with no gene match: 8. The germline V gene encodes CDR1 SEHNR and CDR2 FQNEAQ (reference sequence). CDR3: CASSFRTGEVNYGYTF. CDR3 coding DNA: TGTGCCAGCAGCTTTCGGACAGGAGAGGTTAACTATGGCTACACCTTC. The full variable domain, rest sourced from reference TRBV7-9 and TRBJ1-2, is DTGVSQNPRHKITKRGQNVTFRCDPISEHNRLYWYRQTLGQGPEFLTYFQNEAQLEKSRLLSDRFSAERPKGSFSTLEIQRTEQGDSAMYLCASSFRTGEVNYGYTFGSGTRLTVV.

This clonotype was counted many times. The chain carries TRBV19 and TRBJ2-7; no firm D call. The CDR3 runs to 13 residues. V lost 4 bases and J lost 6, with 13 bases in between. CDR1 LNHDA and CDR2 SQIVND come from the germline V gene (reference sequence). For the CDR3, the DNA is TGTGCCAGTAGTAGAGAAGCTTCGAGCGAGCAGTACTTC. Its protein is CASSREASSEQYF. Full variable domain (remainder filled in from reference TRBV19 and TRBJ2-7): DGGITQSPKYLFRKEGQNVTLSCEQNLNHDAMYWYRQDPGQGLRLIYYSQIVNDFQKGDIAEGYSVSREKKESFPLTVTSAQKNPTAFYLCASSREASSEQYFGPGTRLTVT.

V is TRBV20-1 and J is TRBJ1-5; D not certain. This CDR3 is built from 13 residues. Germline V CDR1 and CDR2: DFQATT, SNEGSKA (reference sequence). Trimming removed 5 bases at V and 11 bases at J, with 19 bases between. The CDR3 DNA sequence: TGCAGTGCTTCTTCAACCGCCGATTGGGCCCAGCATTTT. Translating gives CSASSTADWAQHF.

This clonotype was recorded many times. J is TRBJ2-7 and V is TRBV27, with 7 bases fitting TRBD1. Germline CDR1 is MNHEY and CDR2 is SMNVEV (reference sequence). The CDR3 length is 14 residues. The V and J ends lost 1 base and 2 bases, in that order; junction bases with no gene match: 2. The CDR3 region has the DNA TGTGCCAGCAGTTTATACAGGGGCCCCTACGAGCAGTACTTC. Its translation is CASSLYRGPYEQYF.

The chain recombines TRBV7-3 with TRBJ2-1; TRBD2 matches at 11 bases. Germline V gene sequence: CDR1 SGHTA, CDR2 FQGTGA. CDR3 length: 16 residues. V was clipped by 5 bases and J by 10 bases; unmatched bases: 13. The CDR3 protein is CASSPTQLAGAGEQFF. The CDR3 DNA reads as TGTGCCAGCAGCCCAACGCAACTAGCGGGGGCCGGAGAGCAGTTCTTC.

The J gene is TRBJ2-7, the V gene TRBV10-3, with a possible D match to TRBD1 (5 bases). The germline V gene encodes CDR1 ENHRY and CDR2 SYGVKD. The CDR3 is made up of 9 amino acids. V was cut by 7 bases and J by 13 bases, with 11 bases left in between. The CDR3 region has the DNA TGTGCCATCACTGGCAGGGCCTACGTC. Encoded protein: CAITGRAYV.

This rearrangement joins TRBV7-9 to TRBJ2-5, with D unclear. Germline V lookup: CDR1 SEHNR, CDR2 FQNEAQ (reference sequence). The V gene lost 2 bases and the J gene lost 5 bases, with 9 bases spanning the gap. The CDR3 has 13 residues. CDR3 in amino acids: CASSLSLGETQYF. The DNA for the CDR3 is TGTGCCAGCAGCTTATCCTTGGGGGAGACCCAGTACTTC. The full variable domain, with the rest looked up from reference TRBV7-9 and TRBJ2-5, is DTGVSQNPRHKITKRGQNVTFRCDPISEHNRLYWYRQTLGQGPEFLTYFQNEAQLEKSRLLSDRFSAERPKGSFSTLEIQRTEQGDSAMYLCASSLSLGETQYFGPGTRLLVL.

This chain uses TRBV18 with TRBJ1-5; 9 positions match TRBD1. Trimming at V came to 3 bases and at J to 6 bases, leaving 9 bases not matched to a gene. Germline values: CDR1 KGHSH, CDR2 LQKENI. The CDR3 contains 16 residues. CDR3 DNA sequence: TGTGCCAGCTCACCCGTCCCGGGACAGGGCGGTCAGCCCCAGCATTTT. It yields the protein CASSPVPGQGGQPQHF.

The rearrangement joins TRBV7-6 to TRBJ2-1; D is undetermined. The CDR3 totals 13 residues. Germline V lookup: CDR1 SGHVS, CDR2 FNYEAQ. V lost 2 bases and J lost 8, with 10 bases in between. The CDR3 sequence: CASSLSPSDEQFF. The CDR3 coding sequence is TGTGCCAGCAGCTTATCTCCGAGCGATGAGCAGTTCTTC.

The CDR3 sequence is CASSLVGLRQETQYF. The DNA for the CDR3 is TGTGCCAGCAGCTTGGTAGGGCTAAGACAAGAGACCCAGTACTTC. V usage is TRBV5-6 and J usage is TRBJ2-5; D gene ambiguous. Germline CDR1 SGHDT, CDR2 YYEEEE. The CDR3 has 15 residues. Trimming shortened V by 0 bases and J by 2 bases, and 11 bases separated the two germline ends.

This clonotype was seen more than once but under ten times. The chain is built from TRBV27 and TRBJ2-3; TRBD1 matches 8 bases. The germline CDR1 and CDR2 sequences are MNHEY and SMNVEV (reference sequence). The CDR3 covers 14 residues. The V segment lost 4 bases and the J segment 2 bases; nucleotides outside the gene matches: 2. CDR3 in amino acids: CASSSDRATDTQYF. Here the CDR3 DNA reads TGTGCCAGCAGTTCGGACAGGGCCACAGATACGCAGTATTTT.